This T cell receptor (beta chain) was identified in a study of T cell responses to AZD1222 COVID-19 vaccine. The assay was immunoSEQ multiplex PCR, and TCRdb's table has in-frame clones only and misses some. The sample yields about 100,000 clones, about nine tenths seen once. Study conclusions and caveats: No day 14 peak samples; only post-peak repertoires were characterized. Across spike, vaccine-associated CD4 TCRs were found, dominant at 160-218 and 743-854.

The CDR3 loop spans 15 amino acids. Germline V CDR1 and CDR2: LNHDA, SQIVND (reference sequence). V gave up 5 bases and J gave up 3 bases, with 14 bases separating them. Regarding this clone: Its specificity is not known.

This sample comprised peripheral blood, obtained on day 0 of AZD1222 vaccination. The clonotype comes from an adult in good health. The chain carries TRBV19 and TRBJ1-3; D unclear. This CDR3 reads CASSQQPGGGNTIYF. In DNA form, the CDR3 reads TGTGCCAGTAGTCAACAGCCCGGAGGTGGAAACACCATATATTTT. The variable domain in full, with the rest retrieved from reference TRBV19 and TRBJ1-3, is DGGITQSPKYLFRKEGQNVTLSCEQNLNHDAMYWYRQDPGQGLRLIYYSQIVNDFQKGDIAEGYSVSREKKESFPLTVTSAQKNPTAFYLCASSQQPGGGNTIYFGEGSWLTVV.